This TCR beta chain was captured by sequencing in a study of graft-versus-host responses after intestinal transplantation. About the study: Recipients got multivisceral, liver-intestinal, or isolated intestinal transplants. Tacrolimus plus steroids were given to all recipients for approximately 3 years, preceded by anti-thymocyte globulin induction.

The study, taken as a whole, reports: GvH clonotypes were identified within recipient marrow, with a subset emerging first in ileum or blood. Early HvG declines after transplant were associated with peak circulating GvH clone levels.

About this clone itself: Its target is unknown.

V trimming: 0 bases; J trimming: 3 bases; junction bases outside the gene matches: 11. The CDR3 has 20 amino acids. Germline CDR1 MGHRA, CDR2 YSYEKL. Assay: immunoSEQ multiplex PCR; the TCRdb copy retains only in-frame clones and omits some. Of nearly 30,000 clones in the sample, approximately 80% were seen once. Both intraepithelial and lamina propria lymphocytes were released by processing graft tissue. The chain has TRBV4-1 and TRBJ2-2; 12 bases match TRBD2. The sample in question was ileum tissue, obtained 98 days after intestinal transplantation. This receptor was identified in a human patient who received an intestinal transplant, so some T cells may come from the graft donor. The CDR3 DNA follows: TGCGCCAGCAGCCAAGACCTAACTAGCGGGGGGCGGGAGCACACCGGGGAGCTGTTTTTT. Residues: CASSQDLTSGGREHTGELFF.